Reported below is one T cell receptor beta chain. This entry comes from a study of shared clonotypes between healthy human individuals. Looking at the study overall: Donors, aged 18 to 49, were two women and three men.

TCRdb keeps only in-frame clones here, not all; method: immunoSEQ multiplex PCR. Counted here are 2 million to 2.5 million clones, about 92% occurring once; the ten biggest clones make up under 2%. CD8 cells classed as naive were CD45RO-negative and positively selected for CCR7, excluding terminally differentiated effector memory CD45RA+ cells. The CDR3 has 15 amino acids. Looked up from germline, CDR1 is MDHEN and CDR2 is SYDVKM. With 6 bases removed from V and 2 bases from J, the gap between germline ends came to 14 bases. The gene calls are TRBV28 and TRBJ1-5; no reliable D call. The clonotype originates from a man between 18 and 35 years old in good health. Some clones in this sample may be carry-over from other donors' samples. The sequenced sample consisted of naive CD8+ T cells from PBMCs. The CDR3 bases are TGTGCCAGCAGGGGTAAACCCTGGGGCAATCAGCCCCAGCATTTT. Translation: CASRGKPWGNQPQHF.